This is a list of T cell receptor beta chains from one sample in a study of blood T cell repertoires in COVID-19. Profiling relied on immunoSEQ multiplex PCR, and the TCRdb table lists in-frame clones only, not all of them. The sample includes 250,000 to 350,000 clones, 70% to 90% of them seen just once. The material sequenced was PBMCs or T cells enriched from blood (not recorded which). Receptors were obtained from a woman in her forties who had recovered from COVID-19. CDR3s include the opening cysteine and the closing phenylalanine or tryptophan. D genes are given only for firm matches. Clone size appears in some rows only: once, few, many, or a class for an expanded clone.

D gene,CDR3 length,clone size,J gene,V gene,CDR3 DNA,CDR3 protein
TRBD1,15,-,TRBJ1-5,TRBV9,TGTGCCAGCAGTAAGGGACAGGACCCCAATCAGCCCCAGCATTTT,CASSKGQDPNQPQHF
-,16,-,TRBJ1-2,TRBV19,TGTGCCAGTAGCTTTACCGGGACACAATCTAACTATGGCTACACCTTC,CASSFTGTQSNYGYTF
TRBD1,15,-,TRBJ2-6,TRBV5-1,TGCGCCAGCAGCATGACAGGGACTGGGGCCAACGTCCTGACTTTC,CASSMTGTGANVLTF
-,15,-,TRBJ2-3,TRBV5-1,TGCGCCAGCAGCTTGGGGGACTTCGTTACAGATACGCAGTATTTT,CASSLGDFVTDTQYF
TRBD2,14,-,TRBJ2-7,TRBV7-2,TGTGCCAGCAGCTTAGGACTAGCAAGATACGAGCAGTACTTC,CASSLGLARYEQYF
TRBD1,12,-,TRBJ1-5,TRBV28,TGTGCCAGCAGTTTATCGGGACAGGGGACAGCGTTT,CASSLSGQGTAF
-,18,-,TRBJ2-4,TRBV4-1,TGCGCCAGCAGCAGAGGACCCGGGACATCTGGAACCAAAAACATTCAGTACTTC,CASSRGPGTSGTKNIQYF
TRBD2,15,-,TRBJ2-1,TRBV4-1,TGCGCCAGCAGCCAAGTGGCTAGCGGGAACAATGAGCAGTTCTTC,CASSQVASGNNEQFF
-,14,-,TRBJ1-5,TRBV6-5,TGTGCCAGCAGGGGCGGGGGTTATCAGGCGCCCCAGCATTTT,CASRGGGYQAPQHF
TRBD1,15,-,TRBJ2-2,TRBV11-3,TGTGCCAGCAGCGACAGGGGGCAGGACACCGGGGAGCTGTTTTTT,CASSDRGQDTGELFF
TRBD1,17,-,TRBJ1-6,TRBV30,TGTGCCTGGAGTGGTGGGACAGGGCTCGCTATTAATTCACCCCTCCACTTT,CAWSGGTGLAINSPLHF
-,15,-,TRBJ2-3,TRBV4-3,TGCGCCAGCAGCCAAGATCCTCTCGGCACAGATACGCAGTATTTT,CASSQDPLGTDTQYF
-,13,once,TRBJ2-7,TRBV28,TGTGCCAGCAGTTTAGACGGGGTAGGGGAGCAGTACTTC,CASSLDGVGEQYF
-,15,-,TRBJ2-2,TRBV24-1,TGTGCCACCAGTGCTTCTGCGGTAAACACCGGGGAGCTGTTTTTT,CATSASAVNTGELFF
-,15,once,TRBJ2-3,TRBV29-1,TGCAGCGCTCTGGGGGACACCACGGACACAGATACGCAGTATTTT,CSALGDTTDTDTQYF
TRBD1,16,once,TRBJ2-7,TRBV6-2/TRBV6-3,TGTGCCAGCAGCACAACCCCGGACAGGGGAGGGTCCGAGCAGTACTTC,CASSTTPDRGGSEQYF
-,16,-,TRBJ1-1,TRBV7-3,TGTGCCAGCAGCTTGGGAAATTTCGGGGGATCCACTGAAGCTTTCTTT,CASSLGNFGGSTEAFF
-,14,once,TRBJ1-1,TRBV10-1,TGCGCCAGCAGCGTTGAGCCATGGAACACTGAAGCTTTCTTT,CASSVEPWNTEAFF
-,13,-,TRBJ2-5,TRBV2,TGTGCCAGCAGTCAGGCAGGGCTGGAGACCCAGTACTTC,CASSQAGLETQYF
-,16,-,TRBJ2-1,TRBV7-9,TGTGCCAGCAGCAGTCCCGGGGCAGGGGTCCACAATGAGCAGTTCTTC,CASSSPGAGVHNEQFF
-,11,-,TRBJ2-1,TRBV20-1,TGCAGTATCTGGGGGCTCAATGAGCAGTTCTTC,CSIWGLNEQFF
-,13,-,TRBJ1-5,TRBV19,TGTGCCAGTAGTCAGGACAGTCATCAGCCCCAGCATTTT,CASSQDSHQPQHF